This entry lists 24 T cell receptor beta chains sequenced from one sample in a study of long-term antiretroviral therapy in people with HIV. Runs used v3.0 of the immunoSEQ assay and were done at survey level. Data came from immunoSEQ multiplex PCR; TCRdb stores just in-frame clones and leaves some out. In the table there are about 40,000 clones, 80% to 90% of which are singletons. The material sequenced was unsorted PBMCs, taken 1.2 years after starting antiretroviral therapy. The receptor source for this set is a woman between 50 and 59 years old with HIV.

CDR3 loop: CASSYGLAGGQETQYF. The CDR3 DNA reads TGTGCCAGCAGTTACGGGCTAGCGGGGGGTCAAGAGACCCAGTACTTC. This chain links TRBV6-6 with TRBJ2-5, with 11 bases fitting TRBD2. The germline V gene has CDR1 MNHNY and CDR2 SVGAGI (reference sequence). This CDR3 is 16 amino acids long. V lost 2 bases to trimming and J lost 2 bases; unmatched junction nucleotides: 4.

CDR3 nucleotides: TGTGCCAGCAGCTCGGACTTGTACGAGCAGTACTTC. Protein product: CASSSDLYEQYF. The chain has TRBV5-6 and TRBJ2-7; D might be TRBD2 (5 bases). Germline CDR1 is SGHDT and CDR2 is YYEEEE. The CDR3 totals 12 residues. V gave up 3 bases and J gave up 4 bases, with 8 bases separating them. Complete variable domain (other parts from reference TRBV5-6 and TRBJ2-7): DAGVTQSPTHLIKTRGQQVTLRCSPKSGHDTVSWYQQALGQGPQFIFQYYEEEERQRGNFPDRFSGHQFPNYSSELNVNALLLGDSALYLCASSSDLYEQYFGPGTRLTVT.

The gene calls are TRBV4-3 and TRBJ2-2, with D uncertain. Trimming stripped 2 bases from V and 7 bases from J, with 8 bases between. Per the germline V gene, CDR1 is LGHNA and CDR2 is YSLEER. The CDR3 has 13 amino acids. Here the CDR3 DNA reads TGCGCCAGCAGCCAATACCTCGGCGGGGAGCTGTTTTTT. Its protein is CASSQYLGGELFF.

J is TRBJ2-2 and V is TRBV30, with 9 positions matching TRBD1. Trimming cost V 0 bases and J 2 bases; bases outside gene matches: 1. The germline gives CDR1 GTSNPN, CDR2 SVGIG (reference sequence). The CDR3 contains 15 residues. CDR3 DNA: TGTGCCTGGAGTGTACAGGGGGCTAACACCGGGGAGCTGTTTTTT. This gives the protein CAWSVQGANTGELFF.

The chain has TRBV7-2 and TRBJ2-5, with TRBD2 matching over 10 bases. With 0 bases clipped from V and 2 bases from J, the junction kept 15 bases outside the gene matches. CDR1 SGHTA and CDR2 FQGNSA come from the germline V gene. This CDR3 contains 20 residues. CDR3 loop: CASSLASLAGVQGTQETQYF. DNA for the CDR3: TGTGCCAGCAGCTTAGCTAGCCTAGCGGGGGTACAGGGAACACAAGAGACCCAGTACTTC. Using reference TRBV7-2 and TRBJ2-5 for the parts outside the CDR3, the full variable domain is GAGVSQSPSNKVTEKGKDVELRCDPISGHTALYWYRQSLGQGLEFLIYFQGNSAPDKSGLPSDRFSAERTGGSVSTLTIQRTQQEDSAVYLCASSLASLAGVQGTQETQYFGPGTRLLVL.

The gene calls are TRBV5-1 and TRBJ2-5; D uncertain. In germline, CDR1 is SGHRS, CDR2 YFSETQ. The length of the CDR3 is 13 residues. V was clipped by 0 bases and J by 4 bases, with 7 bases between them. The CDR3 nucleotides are TGCGCCAGCAGCTTGGACGTCGGAGAGACCCAGTACTTC. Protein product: CASSLDVGETQYF.

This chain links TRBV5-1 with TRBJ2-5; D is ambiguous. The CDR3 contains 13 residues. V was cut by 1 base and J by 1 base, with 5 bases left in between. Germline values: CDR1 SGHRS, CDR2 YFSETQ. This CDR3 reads CASSLLPQETQYF. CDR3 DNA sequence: TGCGCCAGCAGCTTGTTGCCCCAAGAGACCCAGTACTTC. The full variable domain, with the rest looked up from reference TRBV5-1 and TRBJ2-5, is KAGVTQTPRYLIKTRGQQVTLSCSPISGHRSVSWYQQTPGQGLQFLFEYFSETQRNKGNFPGRFSGRQFSNSRSEMNVSTLELGDSALYLCASSLLPQETQYFGPGTRLLVL.

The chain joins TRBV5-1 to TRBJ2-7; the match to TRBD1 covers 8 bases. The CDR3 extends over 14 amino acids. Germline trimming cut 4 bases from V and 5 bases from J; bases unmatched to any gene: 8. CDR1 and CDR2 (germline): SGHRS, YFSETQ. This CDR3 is CASSPQGAKDEQYF. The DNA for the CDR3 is TGCGCCAGCAGCCCCCAGGGGGCTAAAGACGAGCAGTACTTC.

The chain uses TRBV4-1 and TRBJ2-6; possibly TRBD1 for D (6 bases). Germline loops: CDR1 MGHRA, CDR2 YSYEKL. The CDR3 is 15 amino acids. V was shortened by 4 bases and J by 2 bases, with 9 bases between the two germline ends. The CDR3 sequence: CASSLTGTGANVLTF. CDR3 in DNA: TGCGCCAGCAGCCTTACAGGGACTGGGGCCAACGTCCTGACTTTC.

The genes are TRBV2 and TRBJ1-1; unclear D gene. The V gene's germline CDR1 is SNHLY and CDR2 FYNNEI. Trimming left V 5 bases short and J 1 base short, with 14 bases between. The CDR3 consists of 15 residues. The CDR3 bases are TGTGCCAGCAGTCCGGACGGTCGCTCGAACACTGAAGCTTTCTTT. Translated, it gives CASSPDGRSNTEAFF. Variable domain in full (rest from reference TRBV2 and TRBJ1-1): EPEVTQTPSHQVTQMGQEVILRCVPISNHLYFYWYRQILGQKVEFLVSFYNNEISEKSEIFDDQFSVERPDGSNFTLKIRSTKLEDSAMYFCASSPDGRSNTEAFFGQGTRLTVV.

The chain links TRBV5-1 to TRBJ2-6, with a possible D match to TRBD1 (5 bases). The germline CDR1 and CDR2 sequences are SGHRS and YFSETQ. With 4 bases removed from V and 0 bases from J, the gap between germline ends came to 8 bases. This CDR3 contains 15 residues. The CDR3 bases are TGCGCCAGCAGCGTCGACAGCTCTGGGGCCAACGTCCTGACTTTC. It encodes CASSVDSSGANVLTF.

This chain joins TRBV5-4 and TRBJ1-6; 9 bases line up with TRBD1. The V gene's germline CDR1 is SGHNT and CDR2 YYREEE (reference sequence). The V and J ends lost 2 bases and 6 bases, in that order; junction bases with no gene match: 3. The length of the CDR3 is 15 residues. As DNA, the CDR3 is TGTGCCAGCAGCTTCGACAGGGGGTTTAATTCACCCCTCCACTTT. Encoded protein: CASSFDRGFNSPLHF.

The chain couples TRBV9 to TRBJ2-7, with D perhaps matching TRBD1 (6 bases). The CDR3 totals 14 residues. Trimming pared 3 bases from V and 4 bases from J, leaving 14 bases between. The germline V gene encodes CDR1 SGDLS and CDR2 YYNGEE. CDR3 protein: CASSEQQGTYEQYF. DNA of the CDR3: TGTGCCAGCAGCGAACAACAGGGAACGTACGAGCAGTACTTC.

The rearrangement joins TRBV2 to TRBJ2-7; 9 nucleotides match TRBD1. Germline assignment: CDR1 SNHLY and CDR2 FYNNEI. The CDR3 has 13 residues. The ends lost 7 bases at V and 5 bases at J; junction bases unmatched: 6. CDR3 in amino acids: CASTRDRGDEQYF. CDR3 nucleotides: TGTGCCAGCACCCGAGACAGGGGGGACGAGCAGTACTTC.

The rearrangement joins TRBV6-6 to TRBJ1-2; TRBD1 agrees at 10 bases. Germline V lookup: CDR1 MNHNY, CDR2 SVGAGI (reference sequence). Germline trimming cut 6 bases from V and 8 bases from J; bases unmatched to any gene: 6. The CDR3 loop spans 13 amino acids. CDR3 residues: CASRRQGALGYTF. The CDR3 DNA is TGTGCCAGCAGGAGACAGGGGGCTTTAGGCTACACCTTC.

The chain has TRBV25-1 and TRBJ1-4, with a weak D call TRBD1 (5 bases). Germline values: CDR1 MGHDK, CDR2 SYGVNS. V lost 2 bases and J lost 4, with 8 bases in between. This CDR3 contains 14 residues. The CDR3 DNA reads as TGTGCCAGCAGTGAACGGGGCTATAATGAAAAACTGTTTTTT. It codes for CASSERGYNEKLFF.

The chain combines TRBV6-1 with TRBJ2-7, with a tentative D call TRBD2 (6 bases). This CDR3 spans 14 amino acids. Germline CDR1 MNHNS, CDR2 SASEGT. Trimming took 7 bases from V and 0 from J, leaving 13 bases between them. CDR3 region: CASTTGGTSYEQYF. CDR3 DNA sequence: TGTGCCAGCACCACGGGCGGGACCTCCTACGAGCAGTACTTC.

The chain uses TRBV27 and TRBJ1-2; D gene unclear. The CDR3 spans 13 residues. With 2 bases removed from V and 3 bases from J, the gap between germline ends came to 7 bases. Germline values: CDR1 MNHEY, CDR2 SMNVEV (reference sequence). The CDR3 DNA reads TGTGCCAGCAGTTTAAGGGCGGACTATGGCTACACCTTC. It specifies CASSLRADYGYTF.

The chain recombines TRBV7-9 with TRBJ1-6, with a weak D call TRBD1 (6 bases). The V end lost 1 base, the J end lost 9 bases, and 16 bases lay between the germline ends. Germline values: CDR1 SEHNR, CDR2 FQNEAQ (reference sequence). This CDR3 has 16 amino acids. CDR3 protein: CASSLDGGGRFSPLHF. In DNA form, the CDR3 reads TGTGCCAGCAGCTTAGATGGAGGGGGGCGGTTTTCACCCCTCCACTTT.

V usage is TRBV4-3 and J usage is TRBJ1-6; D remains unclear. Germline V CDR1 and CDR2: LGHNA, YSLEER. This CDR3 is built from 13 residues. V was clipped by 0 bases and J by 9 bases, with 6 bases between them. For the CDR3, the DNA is TGCGCCAGCAGCCAAGATATACGTTCACCCCTCCACTTT. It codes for CASSQDIRSPLHF.

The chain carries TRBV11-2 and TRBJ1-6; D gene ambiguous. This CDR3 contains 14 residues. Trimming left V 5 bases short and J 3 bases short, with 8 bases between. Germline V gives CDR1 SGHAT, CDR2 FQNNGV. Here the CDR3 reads CASSPSGYNSPLHF. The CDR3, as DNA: TGTGCCAGCAGCCCCAGCGGCTATAATTCACCCCTCCACTTT.

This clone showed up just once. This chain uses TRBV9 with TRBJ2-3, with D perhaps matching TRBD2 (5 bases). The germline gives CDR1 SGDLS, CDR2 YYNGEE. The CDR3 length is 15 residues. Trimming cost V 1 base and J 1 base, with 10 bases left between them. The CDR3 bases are TGTGCCAGCAGCGTACTTAGCGACGGCACAGATACGCAGTATTTT. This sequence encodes CASSVLSDGTDTQYF.

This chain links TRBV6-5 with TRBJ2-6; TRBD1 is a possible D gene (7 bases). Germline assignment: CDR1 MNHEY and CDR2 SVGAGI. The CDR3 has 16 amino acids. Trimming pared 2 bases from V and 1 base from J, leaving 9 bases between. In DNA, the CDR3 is TGTGCCAGCAGTTACGCAGGGGGGTCTGGGGCCAACGTCCTGACTTTC. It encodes CASSYAGGSGANVLTF.

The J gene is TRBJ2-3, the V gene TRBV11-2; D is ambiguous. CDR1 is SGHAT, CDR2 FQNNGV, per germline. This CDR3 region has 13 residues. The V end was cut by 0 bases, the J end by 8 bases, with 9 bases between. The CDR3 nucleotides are TGTGCCAGCAGCTTAGACGTCGTAGGTACGCAGTATTTT. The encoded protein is CASSLDVVGTQYF.